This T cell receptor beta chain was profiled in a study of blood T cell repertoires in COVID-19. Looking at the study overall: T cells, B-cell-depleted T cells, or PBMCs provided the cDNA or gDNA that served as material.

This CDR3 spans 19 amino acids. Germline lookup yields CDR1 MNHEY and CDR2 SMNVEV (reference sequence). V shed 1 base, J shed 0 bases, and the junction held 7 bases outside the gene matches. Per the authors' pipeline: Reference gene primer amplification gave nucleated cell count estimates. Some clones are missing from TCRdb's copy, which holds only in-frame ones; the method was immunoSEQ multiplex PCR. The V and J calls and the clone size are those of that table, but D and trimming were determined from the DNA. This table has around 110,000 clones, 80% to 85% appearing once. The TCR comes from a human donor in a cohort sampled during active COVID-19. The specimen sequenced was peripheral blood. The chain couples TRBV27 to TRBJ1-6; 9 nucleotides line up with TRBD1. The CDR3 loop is CASSLWGQGLGSYNSPLHF. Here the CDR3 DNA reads TGTGCCAGCAGTTTATGGGGACAGGGCTTGGGCTCCTATAATTCACCCCTCCACTTT.